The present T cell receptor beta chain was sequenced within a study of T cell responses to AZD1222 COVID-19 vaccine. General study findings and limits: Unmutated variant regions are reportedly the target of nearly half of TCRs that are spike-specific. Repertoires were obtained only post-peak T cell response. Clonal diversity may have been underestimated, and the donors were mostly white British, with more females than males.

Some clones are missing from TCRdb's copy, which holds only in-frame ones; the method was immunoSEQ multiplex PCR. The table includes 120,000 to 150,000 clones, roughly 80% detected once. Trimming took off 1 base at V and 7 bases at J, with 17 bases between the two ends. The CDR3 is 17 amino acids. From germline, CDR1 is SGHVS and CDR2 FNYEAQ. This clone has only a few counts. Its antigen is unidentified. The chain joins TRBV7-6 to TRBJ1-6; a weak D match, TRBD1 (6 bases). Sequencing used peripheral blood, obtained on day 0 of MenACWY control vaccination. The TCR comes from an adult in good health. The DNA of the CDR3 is TGTGCCAGCAGCTTAGGACTCTACCGGGACAAGAATTCACCCCTCCACTTT. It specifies CASSLGLYRDKNSPLHF.